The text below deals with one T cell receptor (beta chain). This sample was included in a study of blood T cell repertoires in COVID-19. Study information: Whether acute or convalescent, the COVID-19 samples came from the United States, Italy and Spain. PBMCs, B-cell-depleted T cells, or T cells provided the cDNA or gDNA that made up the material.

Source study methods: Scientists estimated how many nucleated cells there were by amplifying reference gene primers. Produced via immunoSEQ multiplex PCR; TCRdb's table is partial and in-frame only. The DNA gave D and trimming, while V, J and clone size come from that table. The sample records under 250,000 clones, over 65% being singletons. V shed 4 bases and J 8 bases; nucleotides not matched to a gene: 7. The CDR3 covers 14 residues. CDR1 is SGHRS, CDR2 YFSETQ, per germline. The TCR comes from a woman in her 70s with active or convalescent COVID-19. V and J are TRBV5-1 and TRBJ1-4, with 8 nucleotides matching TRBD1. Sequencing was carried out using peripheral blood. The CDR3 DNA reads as TGCGCCAGCAGCCCACGACAGGGGAGGGAAAAACTGTTTTTT. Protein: CASSPRQGREKLFF.